Here is one TCR beta chain with its context. Trimming removed 6 bases at V and 3 bases at J, with 5 bases between. Germline values: CDR1 MDHEN, CDR2 SYDVKM. This CDR3 contains 12 residues. Assay: immunoSEQ multiplex PCR; the TCRdb copy retains only in-frame clones and omits some. Among roughly 25,000 clones listed, roughly 62% were seen once. This sample stems from a study of PD-1 blockade in classical Hodgkin lymphoma. Autologous stem cell transplantation was followed by relapse in every patient, and brentuximab vedotin exposure varied. The sequence came from a human donor with classical Hodgkin lymphoma. This sequence joins TRBV28 and TRBJ1-4, with D possibly TRBD1 on 5 matching bases. The source material was peripheral blood mononuclear cells (PBMCs), sampled before the second cycle of nivolumab. The CDR3 region is CASSRANEKLFF. CDR3 bases: TGTGCCAGCAGCAGGGCTAATGAAAAACTGTTTTTT.